This T cell receptor beta chain was retrieved from a study of T cells in localized non-small cell lung cancer. Sequenced by immunoSEQ multiplex PCR; TCRdb stores in-frame clones only, minus some. This table holds roughly 30,000 clones, about 90% found once. The germline V gene encodes CDR1 SNHLY and CDR2 FYNNEI. V lost 6 bases to trimming and J lost 6 bases, with 18 bases between them. There are 14 residues in the CDR3. The receptor was derived from a woman between 35 and 70 years old with stage III lung adenocarcinoma. The sample here was peripheral blood mononuclear cells, taken before any cancer treatment. This chain connects TRBV2 to TRBJ2-7; perhaps TRBD1 as D (6 bases). The CDR3 region has the DNA TGTGCCAGCAGGAACAGGGTTGGGGGCGCCGAGCAGTACTTC. Protein: CASRNRVGGAEQYF.